These 5 T cell receptor beta chains were all obtained from the same sample, sequenced in a study of CD8 T cells in Susac syndrome. Random hexamers primed reverse transcription of roughly 0.5 to 1 ug RNA. MiXCR was run by TCRdb on the immunoSEQ multiplex PCR reads, yielding one entry per CDR3 protein. Of about 400,000 distinct CDR3 sequences in the sample, 85% to 90% are singletons; the top ten hold approximately 0.12%. The sample comprised CD8+ T cells from PBMCs. The receptors shown here come from a human donor with multiple sclerosis.

The chain combines TRBV30 with TRBJ2-2; unclear D gene. The germline CDR1 and CDR2 sequences are GTSNPN and SVGIG (reference sequence). This CDR3 region has 15 residues. Between the trimmed V and J ends, which lost 0 bases and 5 bases, there was a span of 13 bases. Written as DNA, the CDR3 is TGTGCCTGGAGTGTATTGGGGTTTGGAACCGGGGAGCTGTTTTTT. It encodes CAWSVLGFGTGELFF.

The chain carries TRBV9 and TRBJ2-7, with D perhaps given as TRBD1 or TRBD2 (5 bases each). Germline V gives CDR1 SGDLS, CDR2 YYNGEE. The V and J ends lost 3 bases and 1 base respectively, with 17 bases between them. The CDR3 runs 16 residues. In DNA form, the CDR3 reads TGTGCCAGCAGCGCGTCCCGGGACCTTCCTTCCTACGAGCAGTACTTC. Protein product: CASSASRDLPSYEQYF.

The sample holds a few counts of this clonotype. V usage is TRBV6-1 and J usage is TRBJ1-2; D is possibly TRBD1 (6 bases). V gave up 1 base and J gave up 0 bases, with 6 bases separating them. The germline gives CDR1 MNHNS, CDR2 SASEGT. The CDR3 sequence is 14 residues long. The CDR3 region is CASSEGTANYGYTF. The CDR3 DNA reads TGTGCCAGCAGTGAAGGGACAGCTAACTATGGCTACACCTTC.

This chain links TRBV2 with TRBJ1-1; no clear D gene. The germline CDR1 and CDR2 sequences are SNHLY and FYNNEI. The CDR3 sequence is 12 residues long. Trimming took 7 bases from V and 1 from J, leaving 7 bases between them. CDR3 in amino acids: CASILWNTEAFF. CDR3 nucleotide sequence: TGTGCCAGCATTTTGTGGAACACTGAAGCTTTCTTT.

This clonotype has just a few counts. The chain combines TRBV6-5 with TRBJ1-4; no clear D. In germline, CDR1 is MNHEY, CDR2 SVGAGI. The length of the CDR3 is 15 residues. V lost 2 bases to trimming and J lost 5 bases, with 12 bases between them. CDR3 sequence reads: CASSYGGEQNEKLFF. In nucleotides, the CDR3 is TGTGCCAGCAGTTACGGCGGGGAGCAAAATGAAAAACTGTTTTTT.